The entry below describes one T cell receptor (beta chain). The antigen is undetermined. This record comes from a study of cytomegalovirus exposure and HLA in healthy donors. Germline CDR1 is SGHDT and CDR2 is YYEEEE. CDR3 length: 13 amino acids. V lost 5 bases and J lost 0, with 7 bases in between. Study-level findings and limits: Later examination showed HLA-associated TCR beta chains had greater clonal expansion than equally common others.

It was with 60 Vbeta and 13 Jbeta primers that the PCR ran. Repertoires were generated with immunoSEQ multiplex PCR, while TCRdb's copy carries only in-frame clones and drops some. The table lists roughly 190,000 clones, approximately 77% of them singletons. The source of this sequence is a man in his forties in good health and CMV-seropositive. This rearrangement joins TRBV5-6 to TRBJ2-3; a weak D match, TRBD2 (5 bases). The sample consisted of PBMCs. The CDR3 loop reads CASRRTSTDTQYF. The CDR3 DNA reads TGTGCCAGCAGAAGGACTAGCACAGATACGCAGTATTTT.